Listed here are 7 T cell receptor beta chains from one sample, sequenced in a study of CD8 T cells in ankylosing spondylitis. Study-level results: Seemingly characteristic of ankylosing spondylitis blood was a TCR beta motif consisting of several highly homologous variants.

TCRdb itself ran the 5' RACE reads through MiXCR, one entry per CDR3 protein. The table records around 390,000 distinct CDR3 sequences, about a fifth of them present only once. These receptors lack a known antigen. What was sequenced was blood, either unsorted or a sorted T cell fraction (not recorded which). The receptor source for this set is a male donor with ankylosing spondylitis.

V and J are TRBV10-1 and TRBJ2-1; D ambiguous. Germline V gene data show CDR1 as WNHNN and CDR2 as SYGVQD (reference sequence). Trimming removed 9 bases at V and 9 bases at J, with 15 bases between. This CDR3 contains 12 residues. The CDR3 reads CASGKVTGEQFF. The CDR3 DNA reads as TGCGCCAGTGGAAAAGTTACTGGTGAGCAGTTCTTC.

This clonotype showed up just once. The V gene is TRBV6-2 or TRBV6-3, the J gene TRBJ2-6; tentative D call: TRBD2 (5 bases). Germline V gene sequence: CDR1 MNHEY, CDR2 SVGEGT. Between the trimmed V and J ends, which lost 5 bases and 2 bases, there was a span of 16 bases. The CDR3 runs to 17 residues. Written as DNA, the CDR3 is TGTGCCAGCAGTCCCTGGGGAGAAAGGCCTGGGGCCAACGTCCTGACTTTC. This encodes CASSPWGERPGANVLTF.

The CDR3 coding sequence is TGCAGTGCTAGAGATTTTACCCTGGGGAGCTCCTACGAGCAGTACTTC. Translating gives CSARDFTLGSSYEQYF. V usage is TRBV20-1 and J usage is TRBJ2-7; a possible D gene is TRBD2 (5 bases). V lost 0 bases to trimming and J lost 0 bases, with 15 bases between them. Germline loops: CDR1 DFQATT, CDR2 SNEGSKA (reference sequence). The CDR3 is 16 amino acids.

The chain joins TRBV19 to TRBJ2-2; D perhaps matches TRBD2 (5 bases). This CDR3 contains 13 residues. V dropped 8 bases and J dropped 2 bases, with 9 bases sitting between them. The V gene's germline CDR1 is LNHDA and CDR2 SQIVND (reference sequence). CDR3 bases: TGTGCCAGTGAGCGGTCAAACACCGGGGAGCTGTTTTTT. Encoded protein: CASERSNTGELFF.

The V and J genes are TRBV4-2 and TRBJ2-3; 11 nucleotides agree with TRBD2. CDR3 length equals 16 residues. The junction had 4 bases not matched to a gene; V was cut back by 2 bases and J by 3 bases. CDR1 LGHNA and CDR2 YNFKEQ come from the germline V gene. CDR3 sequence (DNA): TGTGCCAGCAGCCAACAAACTAGCGGGAGTACAGATACGCAGTATTTT. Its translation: CASSQQTSGSTDTQYF.

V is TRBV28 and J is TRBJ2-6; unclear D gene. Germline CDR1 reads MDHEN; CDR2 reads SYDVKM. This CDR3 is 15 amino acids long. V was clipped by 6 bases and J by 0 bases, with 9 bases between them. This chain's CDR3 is CASSRHLSGANVLTF. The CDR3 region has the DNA TGTGCCAGCAGCCGACACCTCTCTGGGGCCAACGTCCTGACTTTC.

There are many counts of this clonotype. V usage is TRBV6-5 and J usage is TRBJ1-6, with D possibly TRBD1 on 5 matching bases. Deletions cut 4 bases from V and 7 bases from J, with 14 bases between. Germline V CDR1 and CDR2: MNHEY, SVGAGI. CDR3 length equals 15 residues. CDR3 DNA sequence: TGTGCCAGCAGTTCACCGGGGACGGGAAATTCACCCCTCCACTTT. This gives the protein CASSSPGTGNSPLHF.